This TCR beta chain stems from a study of blood T cell repertoires in COVID-19 (dated by TCRdb to the early 2020s). Regarding the research as a whole: The collaborator samples originated in the United States, Italy and Spain and spanned the acute and convalescent phases of COVID-19. The samples were drawn from two sources: the first 160 participants of the ongoing ImmuneRACE study, and 1,200 or so subjects contributed by 6 global collaborators. The dataset comprised deeply sampled blood TCRbeta repertoires from subjects exposed to, actively infected with, or recovered from COVID-19. The sample metadata nearly always contained a de-identified subject ID, COVID-19 status, age in years and sex. The repertoires were made available in a free public database intended to serve as a resource for research on the immune response to SARS-CoV-2. Where HLA class I and class II types were available, the types were taken from metadata supplied by the sample provider, not from assay-based typing. The prospective study material was composed of cDNA or gDNA derived from T cells, B-cell-depleted T cells, or PBMCs.

CDR3 length: 15 amino acids, cysteine to phenylalanine. Here the CDR3 DNA is all that survives: 45 bases in frame from base 1. Sequences LNHNV (CDR1) and YYDKDF (CDR2) are obtained from the germline V gene (reference sequence). The germline V and J ends show losses of 6 bases and 0 bases respectively, and no gene match explains 3 bases of the junction. The full study reports these points: The amount of clinical and demographic metadata varied by source and participant and was provided uncurated.

TCRbeta CDR3 regions were amplified from genomic DNA by means of the immunoSEQ Assay, a bias-controlled multiplex PCR. Per the original workflow: Nucleated cell counts per sample were estimated from amplification of reference gene primers within the assay. To quantify the absolute abundance of each unique TCRbeta CDR3 rearrangement, sequence reads were collapsed and filtered. For each sample, productive Simpson clonality was calculated as the square root of Simpson's diversity index across productive rearrangements. TCRdb carries this immuneACCESS record with in-frame sequences only. Its versions omit some clonotypes, under half of them owing to an unresolved V gene in the studies checked, with the rest unexplained. V and J calls plus clone size are reproduced from that table; the DNA served to infer D and trimming. The sample records about 120,000 clones, approximately 91% of which are singletons. About 1.2% of the sample lies in the top ten.

Collaborating institutions collected whole blood in K2EDTA tubes following their own protocols. Collaborator samples were shipped for TCRbeta analysis as frozen whole blood, isolated PBMCs, or DNA extracted from either sample type. Comment on this clone: The target of this receptor is not known. Nothing much larger sits one base from this clone, and base qualities are not available.

The sample comprised peripheral blood. This sequence was found in a woman aged 80 or over with acute or convalescent COVID-19. The V and J segments used are TRBV15 and TRBJ2-1, with 9 middle bases fitting TRBD2. DNA sequence: TGTGCCACCAGGTCTAGCGGGGTCTCCTACAATGAGCAGTTCTTC. It encodes CATRSSGVSYNEQFF.